The clone carrying this T cell receptor beta chain was recorded only once. Its antigen is undetermined. This entry comes from a study of cytomegalovirus exposure and HLA in healthy donors. Germline CDR1 is SGHNT and CDR2 is YENEEA. CDR3 length: 15 residues. The J segment lost 4 bases and the V segment lost 6 bases, leaving 9 bases of the junction unmatched. General observations from the study: Researchers counted some 150 TCR beta chains as cytomegalovirus-associated. With later analysis, a missense DCLRE1C variant became linked to TCR beta V- and J-gene trimming.

PCR was performed using 60 Vbeta and 13 Jbeta primers. Clones were sequenced by immunoSEQ multiplex PCR, and TCRdb holds only the in-frame ones, with some missing. The table has roughly 92,000 clones, around 86% seen once; the top ten hold about 3.9%. Specimen: PBMCs. The TCR originated in a woman between 65 and 79 years old in good health and CMV-seropositive. V is TRBV11-3 and J is TRBJ2-3, with 8 bases that match TRBD2. The CDR3 is CASRSAGARADTQYF. CDR3 in DNA: TGTGCCAGCAGATCAGCGGGAGCCAGAGCAGATACGCAGTATTTT.